This T cell receptor (beta chain) was identified during a study of blood T cells in healthy people across ages. Between the trimmed V and J ends, which lost 2 bases and 1 base, there was a span of 8 bases. Germline assignment: CDR1 DFQATT and CDR2 SNEGSKA (reference sequence). This CDR3 contains 14 residues. Sample-barcoded 5' priming and a J-beta primer mix drove a second PCR of about 6 to 12 cycles. All cDNA molecules were each tagged by a template-switch adaptor with 12 random nucleotides. Via MiXCR, TCRdb re-called the 5' RACE reads, giving one row per CDR3 protein. The sample gives hundreds of thousands of distinct CDR3 sequences, roughly 52% of which show up once; roughly 13% is in the top ten.

The rearrangement uses TRBV20-1 and TRBJ2-2, with no clear D. Sequencing was carried out using blood. The receptor comes from a man aged 25 to 40 in good health. The CDR3 coding sequence is TGCAGTGCTAGATCCTTGCAGAACACCGGGGAGCTGTTTTTT. As protein: CSARSLQNTGELFF.